The rows below give T cell receptor beta chains drawn from one sample of a study of CD8+ T cells in alopecia areata. TCRdb keeps only in-frame clones here, not all; method: immunoSEQ multiplex PCR. The sample yields tens of thousands of clones, 50% to 70% seen once. The sample was CD8+ T cells sorted from blood, taken at week 4, from a patient treated with tofacitinib. The receptors were sampled from a human donor with alopecia areata. CDR3s include the opening cysteine and the closing phenylalanine or tryptophan. The D gene is left open where the match is weak.

CDR3aa: CSVLGSDYGYTF
d_gene: NA
v_gene: TRBV29-1
j_gene: TRBJ1-2

CDR3aa: CSVKISGNEQFF
d_gene: NA
v_gene: TRBV29-1
j_gene: TRBJ2-1

CDR3aa: CSVAAGAGELFF
d_gene: NA
v_gene: TRBV29-1
j_gene: TRBJ2-2

CDR3aa: CSVVRNTEAFF
d_gene: NA
v_gene: TRBV29-1
j_gene: TRBJ1-1

CDR3aa: CASSVRVPEQYF
d_gene: NA
v_gene: TRBV9
j_gene: TRBJ2-7

CDR3aa: CASSELYGYTF
d_gene: NA
v_gene: TRBV6-1
j_gene: TRBJ1-2

CDR3aa: CASSLKSTEAFF
d_gene: NA
v_gene: TRBV7-9
j_gene: TRBJ1-1

CDR3aa: CSGNSENIQYF
d_gene: NA
v_gene: TRBV29-1
j_gene: TRBJ2-4

CDR3aa: CASSQSRQGYEQYF
d_gene: TRBD1
v_gene: TRBV14
j_gene: TRBJ2-7

CDR3aa: CASSPIRDEQYF
d_gene: NA
v_gene: TRBV18
j_gene: TRBJ2-7

CDR3aa: CASSQDGHKNTEAFF
d_gene: NA
v_gene: TRBV4-3
j_gene: TRBJ1-1

CDR3aa: CASSQATGFQETQYF
d_gene: NA
v_gene: TRBV4-3
j_gene: TRBJ2-5

CDR3aa: CASSLELDGNEQFF
d_gene: NA
v_gene: TRBV7-9
j_gene: TRBJ2-1

CDR3aa: CASSAGELFF
d_gene: NA
v_gene: TRBV19
j_gene: TRBJ2-2

CDR3aa: CASLRGLDDTQYF
d_gene: TRBD1
v_gene: TRBV6-6
j_gene: TRBJ2-3

CDR3aa: CSVDGSPGGEAFF
d_gene: TRBD1
v_gene: TRBV29-1
j_gene: TRBJ1-1

CDR3aa: CAWSTGGNSPLHF
d_gene: TRBD1
v_gene: TRBV30
j_gene: TRBJ1-6

CDR3aa: CASRAGGGYTREQYF
d_gene: NA
v_gene: TRBV4-3
j_gene: TRBJ2-7

CDR3aa: CSVEWAGQGDEQYF
d_gene: TRBD1
v_gene: TRBV29-1
j_gene: TRBJ2-7

CDR3aa: CAWFREPYNEQFF
d_gene: NA
v_gene: TRBV30
j_gene: TRBJ2-1

CDR3aa: CASSESGVGVSGANVLTF
d_gene: NA
v_gene: TRBV4-3
j_gene: TRBJ2-6

CDR3aa: CASSLERTEAFF
d_gene: NA
v_gene: TRBV7-9
j_gene: TRBJ1-1

CDR3aa: CASGMEETGVNYGYTF
d_gene: TRBD1
v_gene: TRBV12-5
j_gene: TRBJ1-2

CDR3aa: CSVILLEGEQFF
d_gene: NA
v_gene: TRBV29-1
j_gene: TRBJ2-1

CDR3aa: CASIQRGVEGYEQYF
d_gene: NA
v_gene: TRBV2
j_gene: TRBJ2-7

CDR3aa: CASSQPGQPQHF
d_gene: NA
v_gene: TRBV4-3
j_gene: TRBJ1-5

CDR3aa: CSVEVIGITAFF
d_gene: NA
v_gene: TRBV29-1
j_gene: TRBJ1-1

CDR3aa: CASSSADRGSSPLHF
d_gene: TRBD1
v_gene: TRBV5-6
j_gene: TRBJ1-6

CDR3aa: CSTTDRGLEGEQYF
d_gene: TRBD2
v_gene: TRBV29-1
j_gene: TRBJ2-7

CDR3aa: CASSIPTPDRGLMYTEAFF
d_gene: TRBD1
v_gene: TRBV19
j_gene: TRBJ1-1

CDR3aa: CASSPDRGLDEQYF
d_gene: TRBD1
v_gene: TRBV28
j_gene: TRBJ2-7

CDR3aa: CASATSGTHNEQFF
d_gene: TRBD2
v_gene: TRBV27
j_gene: TRBJ2-1

CDR3aa: CASNLDTTSGANVLTF
d_gene: NA
v_gene: TRBV5-1
j_gene: TRBJ2-6

CDR3aa: CAWDPTGEVFHGYTF
d_gene: TRBD1
v_gene: TRBV30
j_gene: TRBJ1-2

CDR3aa: CASSLTVNRPQHF
d_gene: NA
v_gene: TRBV27
j_gene: TRBJ1-5

CDR3aa: CAWSEGGIQETQYF
d_gene: NA
v_gene: TRBV30
j_gene: TRBJ2-5

CDR3aa: CSVDVRTGYGYTF
d_gene: TRBD1
v_gene: TRBV29-1
j_gene: TRBJ1-2

CDR3aa: CASSLSVIIEQFF
d_gene: NA
v_gene: TRBV5-6
j_gene: TRBJ2-1

CDR3aa: CASRPDRSANYGYTF
d_gene: TRBD1
v_gene: TRBV7-9
j_gene: TRBJ1-2

CDR3aa: CASSFGPDNEQFF
d_gene: NA
v_gene: TRBV19
j_gene: TRBJ2-1

CDR3aa: CSATGTYEQYF
d_gene: NA
v_gene: TRBV29-1
j_gene: TRBJ2-7

CDR3aa: CASSESGGGTDTQYF
d_gene: TRBD2
v_gene: TRBV6-4
j_gene: TRBJ2-3

CDR3aa: CASSQSLNNEQFF
d_gene: NA
v_gene: TRBV4-1
j_gene: TRBJ2-1

CDR3aa: CASLGRGATPPPKNTEAFF
d_gene: NA
v_gene: TRBV2
j_gene: TRBJ1-1

CDR3aa: CASSQWTETPLHF
d_gene: NA
v_gene: TRBV7-2
j_gene: TRBJ1-6

CDR3aa: CASSFFDQPSYNEQFF
d_gene: NA
v_gene: TRBV7-9
j_gene: TRBJ2-1

CDR3aa: CSVDKKGGYRTDTQYF
d_gene: NA
v_gene: TRBV29-1
j_gene: TRBJ2-3

CDR3aa: CSVVQGETQYF
d_gene: NA
v_gene: TRBV29-1
j_gene: TRBJ2-5

CDR3aa: CASSPGLTYEQYF
d_gene: TRBD2
v_gene: TRBV4-3
j_gene: TRBJ2-7

CDR3aa: CASSVDARNTEAFF
d_gene: NA
v_gene: TRBV9
j_gene: TRBJ1-1

CDR3aa: CASSVGGRRVDEQFF
d_gene: NA
v_gene: TRBV9
j_gene: TRBJ2-1